The 17 T cell receptor beta chains listed next were all sequenced from one sample in a study of shared clonotypes between healthy human individuals. TCRdb keeps only in-frame clones here, not all; method: immunoSEQ multiplex PCR. The table lists approximately 2,300,000 clones, about 90% of them singletons. The sequenced sample consisted of naive CD4+ T cells from PBMCs. As to subset: CD45RA+ positively selected. The receptors come from a man between 18 and 35 years old in good health. Some clones in this sample may be carry-over from other donors' samples.

The chain links TRBV6-6 to TRBJ1-2, with a possible D match to TRBD1 (6 bases). The germline V and J ends were trimmed by 6 bases and 3 bases, with 14 bases remaining between them. Germline V lookup: CDR1 MNHNY, CDR2 SVGAGI (reference sequence). CDR3 length: 14 amino acids. CDR3 DNA: TGTGCCAGCAGGAACAGGGTGGAGGACTATGGCTACACCTTC. It codes for CASRNRVEDYGYTF.

CDR3 region: CASSLGGAGTGRDTQYF. CDR3 coding DNA: TGTGCCAGCAGCTTGGGGGGGGCAGGGACAGGGAGGGATACGCAGTATTTT. V is TRBV5-4 and J is TRBJ2-3; 9 bases fit TRBD1. Trimming took 0 bases from V and 6 from J; bases not matched to a gene: 11. This CDR3 spans 17 amino acids. Per the germline V gene, CDR1 is SGHNT and CDR2 is YYREEE (reference sequence).

This clone has a single count. The rearrangement links TRBV7-9 to TRBJ2-1; the D gene is possibly TRBD2 (8 bases). The CDR3 covers 16 residues. CDR1 SEHNR and CDR2 FQNEAQ come from the germline V gene (reference sequence). Trimming stripped 5 bases from V and 7 bases from J, with 21 bases between. CDR3 amino acids: CASSPRQGSGGNEQFF. In DNA form, the CDR3 reads TGTGCCAGCAGCCCGCGACAGGGCTCGGGAGGGAATGAGCAGTTCTTC.

Details on this clone: The sample has other DNA sequences that encode this CDR3 too. This chain joins TRBV6-5 and TRBJ1-3; D might be TRBD1 (6 bases). The V end was cut by 6 bases, the J end by 2 bases, with 11 bases between. CDR1 and CDR2 from the germline V gene are MNHEY and SVGAGI. This CDR3 has 14 residues. In nucleotides, the CDR3 is TGTGCCAGCAGCCTCAGGGGACCTGGAAACACCATATATTTT. As protein: CASSLRGPGNTIYF.

The genes are TRBV28 and TRBJ2-7; 9 bases line up with TRBD2. CDR1 is MDHEN, CDR2 SYDVKM, per germline. The CDR3 length is 12 residues. With 6 bases clipped from V and 7 bases from J, the junction kept 4 bases outside the gene matches. The CDR3 is CASRAGGGEQYF. The CDR3 DNA reads as TGTGCCAGCAGGGCGGGAGGGGGTGAGCAGTACTTC.

V usage is TRBV4-1 and J usage is TRBJ2-7, with D perhaps being TRBD1 or TRBD2 (7 bases each). The germline gives CDR1 MGHRA, CDR2 YSYEKL. This CDR3 has 16 residues. Trimming shortened V by 1 base and J by 0 bases, and 13 bases separated the two germline ends. CDR3 protein: CASSQAGRGGSYEQYF. In DNA, the CDR3 is TGCGCCAGCAGCCAAGCGGGCAGGGGGGGCTCCTACGAGCAGTACTTC.

The V call is TRBV19, the J call TRBJ2-2; D ambiguous. Germline CDR1 and CDR2: LNHDA and SQIVND (reference sequence). This CDR3 has 16 amino acids. V lost 3 bases and J 5 bases, leaving 16 bases between the germline ends. The CDR3 sequence is CASSILGLPETGELFF. The CDR3 DNA is TGTGCCAGTAGTATCCTAGGGCTTCCCGAAACCGGGGAGCTGTTTTTT. The complete variable domain, with remaining parts taken from reference TRBV19 and TRBJ2-2, reads DGGITQSPKYLFRKEGQNVTLSCEQNLNHDAMYWYRQDPGQGLRLIYYSQIVNDFQKGDIAEGYSVSREKKESFPLTVTSAQKNPTAFYLCASSILGLPETGELFFGEGSRLTVL.

The chain carries TRBV2 and TRBJ2-2; D gene unclear. Germline CDR1 is SNHLY and CDR2 is FYNNEI. The CDR3 sequence is 13 residues long. V lost 1 base and J 4 bases, leaving 4 bases between the germline ends. This CDR3 is CASSEGGTGELFF. As DNA, the CDR3 is TGTGCCAGCAGTGAAGGGGGCACCGGGGAGCTGTTTTTT.

V is TRBV5-1 and J is TRBJ2-3; possibly TRBD1 for D (5 bases). The V and J ends lost 3 bases and 2 bases respectively, with 10 bases between them. The CDR3 is 14 residues long. CDR1 and CDR2 (germline): SGHRS, YFSETQ. The CDR3 sequence: CASSWRQFTDTQYF. Written as DNA, the CDR3 is TGCGCCAGCAGCTGGAGACAGTTCACAGATACGCAGTATTTT.

The chain recombines TRBV30 with TRBJ1-2, with 9 bases identical to TRBD1. CDR1 and CDR2 (germline): GTSNPN, SVGIG (reference sequence). The trim removed 4 bases at V and 4 bases at J, leaving 4 bases unmatched. There are 13 residues in the CDR3. CDR3 bases: TGTGCCTGGATTCCGGACAGGGGCTATGGCTACACCTTC. As protein: CAWIPDRGYGYTF.

V usage is TRBV7-9 and J usage is TRBJ2-1; D unresolved. Between the trimmed V and J ends, which lost 5 bases and 3 bases, there was a span of 14 bases. This CDR3 comprises 15 residues. CDR1 is SEHNR, CDR2 FQNEAQ, per germline (reference sequence). The CDR3 loop is CASSPIRGYYNEQFF. Written as DNA, the CDR3 is TGTGCCAGCAGCCCAATTAGAGGATACTACAATGAGCAGTTCTTC.

This sequence joins TRBV4-1 and TRBJ2-3; possible D gene TRBD2, 6 bases. With 1 base removed from V and 2 bases from J, the gap between germline ends came to 16 bases. This CDR3 is 17 amino acids long. Germline V gives CDR1 MGHRA, CDR2 YSYEKL. The CDR3 sequence: CASSQVLGGLHTDTQYF. In nucleotides, the CDR3 is TGCGCCAGCAGCCAAGTGTTGGGAGGCCTCCACACAGATACGCAGTATTTT.

The gene calls are TRBV28 and TRBJ2-5; D is perhaps TRBD2 (5 bases). The CDR3 is 17 residues long. The V end lost 5 bases, the J end lost 0 bases, and 19 bases lay between the germline ends. Per the germline V gene, CDR1 is MDHEN and CDR2 is SYDVKM. The CDR3 DNA reads as TGTGCCAGCAGTCCGGTCGGGGAGTTGGGGTACCAAGAGACCCAGTACTTC. It codes for CASSPVGELGYQETQYF.

The chain recombines TRBV5-4 with TRBJ2-7; D uncertain. The germline CDR1 and CDR2 sequences are SGHNT and YYREEE (reference sequence). This CDR3 is built from 13 residues. V lost 1 base and J 7 bases, leaving 12 bases between the germline ends. CDR3 sequence (DNA): TGTGCCAGCAGCTTGCCGCAGCTAAGGGAGCAGTACTTC. Its protein is CASSLPQLREQYF.

Comment on this clone: The same CDR3 arises from other DNA sequences in this sample as well. This sequence joins TRBV5-1 and TRBJ2-7, with 10 nucleotides matching TRBD2. The V gene end was trimmed by 4 bases and the J gene end by 1 base; junction bases not matched to a gene: 5. This CDR3 region has 15 residues. Germline-derived CDR1 and CDR2 are SGHRS and YFSETQ. CDR3 residues: CASSLGTSASYEQYF. In DNA, the CDR3 is TGCGCCAGCAGCCTGGGGACTAGCGCTTCCTACGAGCAGTACTTC.

J is TRBJ1-5 and V is TRBV27; D is unclear. With 6 bases removed from V and 0 bases from J, the gap between germline ends came to 12 bases. The CDR3 runs to 15 residues. Germline V gene lookup returns CDR1 MNHEY and CDR2 SMNVEV (reference sequence). The CDR3 loop reads CASSSREHSNQPQHF. CDR3 nucleotides: TGTGCCAGCAGCTCCCGGGAACATAGCAATCAGCCCCAGCATTTT.

The chain combines TRBV7-3 with TRBJ2-3; D uncertain. The germline V and J ends were trimmed by 5 bases and 3 bases, with 15 bases remaining between them. Germline CDR1 SGHTA, CDR2 FQGTGA. This CDR3 comprises 15 residues. CDR3 in amino acids: CASSPHGAETDTQYF. CDR3 DNA: TGTGCCAGCAGCCCCCACGGAGCTGAGACAGATACGCAGTATTTT.